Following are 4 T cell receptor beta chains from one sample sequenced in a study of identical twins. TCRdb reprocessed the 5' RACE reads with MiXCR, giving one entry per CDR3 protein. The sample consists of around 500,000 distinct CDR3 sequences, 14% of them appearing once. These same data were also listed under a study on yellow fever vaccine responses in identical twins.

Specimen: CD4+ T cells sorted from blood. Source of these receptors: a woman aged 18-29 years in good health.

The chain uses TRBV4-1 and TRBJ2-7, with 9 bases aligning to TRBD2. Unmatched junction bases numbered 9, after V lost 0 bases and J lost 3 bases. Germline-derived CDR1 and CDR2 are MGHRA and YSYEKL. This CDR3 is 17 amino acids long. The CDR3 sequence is CASSQEVVGGRGYEQYF. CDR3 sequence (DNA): TGCGCCAGCAGCCAAGAAGTTGTGGGCGGGAGGGGCTACGAGCAGTACTTC.

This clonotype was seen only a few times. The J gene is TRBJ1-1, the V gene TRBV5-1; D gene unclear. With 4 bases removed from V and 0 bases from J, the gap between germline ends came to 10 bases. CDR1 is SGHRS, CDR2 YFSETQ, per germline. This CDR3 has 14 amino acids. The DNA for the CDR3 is TGCGCCAGCAGCCCATCGGACCTGAACACTGAAGCTTTCTTT. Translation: CASSPSDLNTEAFF.

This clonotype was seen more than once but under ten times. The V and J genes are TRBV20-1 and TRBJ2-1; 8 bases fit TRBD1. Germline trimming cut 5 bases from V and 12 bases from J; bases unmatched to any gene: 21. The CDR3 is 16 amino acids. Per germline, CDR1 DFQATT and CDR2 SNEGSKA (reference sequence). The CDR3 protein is CSASRTGTGARMGQFF. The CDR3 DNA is TGCAGTGCTTCAAGAACCGGGACAGGAGCCCGTATGGGGCAGTTCTTC.

The CDR3 reads CASSFRQGLGETQYF. The CDR3 bases are TGTGCCAGCAGCTTTCGACAGGGGCTAGGAGAGACCCAGTACTTC. The chain uses TRBV5-4 and TRBJ2-5, with 8 bases that match TRBD1. The germline V gene encodes CDR1 SGHNT and CDR2 YYREEE (reference sequence). The CDR3 is made up of 15 amino acids. V lost 2 bases, J lost 4 bases, and 7 bases stayed unmatched.